This T cell receptor (beta chain) was recorded in a study of T-cell reconstitution after alpha-beta-depleted transplantation in children. Unique molecular identifiers tagged the TCRbeta library. TCRdb reprocessed the PCR reads via MiXCR and lists one record per CDR3 protein. The table records 440,000 or so distinct CDR3 sequences, approximately 42% of them present only once. Notes on this clonotype: As yet, its antigen is unknown.

Germline V gene lookup returns CDR1 SGHRS and CDR2 YFSETQ. V was shortened by 4 bases and J by 1 base, with 14 bases between the two germline ends. This CDR3 spans 15 amino acids. Study-wide points: Expanded graft clones numbering several hundred reportedly gave rise to alpha-beta T cells about two months after transplant.

The chain has TRBV5-1 and TRBJ1-1; the D gene is possibly TRBD1 (5 bases). This clonotype was sampled from a girl aged 2 to 9 with aplastic anemia, due to receive a stem cell transplant. The sequenced sample was PBMCs, obtained before TCRalphabeta/CD19-depleted stem cell transplant. The CDR3 nucleotides read TGCGCCAGCAGCCCTCCGGGACTCAGGAACACTGAAGCTTTCTTT. It encodes CASSPPGLRNTEAFF.